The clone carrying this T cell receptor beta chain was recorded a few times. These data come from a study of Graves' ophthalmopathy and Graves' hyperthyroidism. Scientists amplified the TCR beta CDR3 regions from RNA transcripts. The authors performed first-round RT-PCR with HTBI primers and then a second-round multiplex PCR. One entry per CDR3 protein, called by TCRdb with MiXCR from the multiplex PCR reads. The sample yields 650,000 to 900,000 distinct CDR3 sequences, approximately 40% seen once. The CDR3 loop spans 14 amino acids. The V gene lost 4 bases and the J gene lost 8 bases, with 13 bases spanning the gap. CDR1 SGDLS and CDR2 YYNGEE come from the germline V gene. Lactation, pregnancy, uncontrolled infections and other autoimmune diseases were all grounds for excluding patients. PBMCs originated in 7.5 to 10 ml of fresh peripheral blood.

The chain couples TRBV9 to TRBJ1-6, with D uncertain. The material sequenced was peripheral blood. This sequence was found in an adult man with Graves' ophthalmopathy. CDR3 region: CASSSGSLHSPLHF. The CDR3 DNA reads TGTGCCAGCAGCTCTGGATCACTCCATTCACCCCTCCACTTT. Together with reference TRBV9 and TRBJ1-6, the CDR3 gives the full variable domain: DSGVTQTPKHLITATGQRVTLRCSPRSGDLSVYWYQQSLDQGLQFLIQYYNGEERAKGNILERFSAQQFPDLHSELNLSSLELGDSALYFCASSSGSLHSPLHFGNGTRLTVT.